The present T cell receptor (beta chain) was sequenced within a study of T cell responses to AZD1222 COVID-19 vaccine. Study conclusions and caveats: It should be noted that donors were predominantly white British and more often female, and clonal diversity was possibly underestimated.

This clone appeared a single time. The antigen is undetermined. TCRdb keeps only in-frame clones here, not all; method: immunoSEQ multiplex PCR. This table holds 150,000 to 200,000 clones, around 92% found once. The CDR3 consists of 16 residues. The germline V gene has CDR1 SGHDT and CDR2 YYEEEE. The V end was cut by 4 bases, the J end by 2 bases, with 18 bases between. This TCR derives from an adult in good health. The sequenced sample was peripheral blood, obtained on day 0 of AZD1222 vaccination. The chain joins TRBV5-6 to TRBJ1-2; D possibly corresponds to TRBD1 (6 bases). CDR3 protein: CASSPTWGRYNYGYTF. CDR3 sequence (DNA): TGTGCCAGCAGCCCGACGTGGGGGCGCTACAACTATGGCTACACCTTC.